Detailed here is one T cell receptor (beta chain). Assay used: immunoSEQ multiplex PCR; TCRdb lists only in-frame clones, some missing. The sample gives about 83,000 clones, approximately 86% of which show up once; around a fifth is in the top ten. The source of the sample is a study of blood T cell repertoires in COVID-19. The overall study: The study drew acute and convalescent COVID-19 samples from the United States, Italy and Spain. PBMCs, B-cell-depleted T cells, or T cells provided the cDNA or gDNA that made up the material.

This CDR3 has 14 residues. Deletions cut 5 bases from V and 0 bases from J, with 7 bases between. Germline V gene lookup returns CDR1 MDHEN and CDR2 SYDVKM. Sequenced sample: peripheral blood. V and J are TRBV28 and TRBJ2-2; the D is unclear. The TCR comes from a woman aged 80 or older in a cohort sampled during active or convalescent COVID-19. CDR3 DNA: TGTGCCAGCAGTCCCCCAGCGAACACCGGGGAGCTGTTTTTT. Its protein product is CASSPPANTGELFF.